Below are 8 T cell receptor beta chains sequenced from a single sample in a study of human T cells and chemical hapten exposure. The time point denotes: patch test 1, 2 weeks after DPC sensitization. Treatment here: therapeutic diphenylcyclopropenone sensitization with weekly scalp DPC. TCRdb re-called the RACE reads with MiXCR, one entry per CDR3 protein. The data show some 110,000 distinct CDR3 sequences, with around 10% seen just once and roughly 1.5% held by the top ten. This specimen consisted of whole blood, obtained in connection with sensitization to the hapten diphenylcyclopropenone (DPC). The receptors stem from a woman aged 45-59 years with alopecia areata. Some clones in this sample may be carry-over from other donors' samples.

This clonotype turned up a few times. The chain is built from TRBV5-1 and TRBJ2-3; 9 nucleotides match TRBD2. The J segment lost 2 bases and the V segment lost 4 bases, leaving 5 bases of the junction unmatched. CDR3 length: 15 amino acids. Germline values: CDR1 SGHRS, CDR2 YFSETQ. In nucleotides, the CDR3 is TGCGCCAGCAGCGAGAGCGGGAGGCCCACAGATACGCAGTATTTT. It codes for CASSESGRPTDTQYF.

This chain connects TRBV28 to TRBJ2-7; no definite D call. The CDR3 is 14 amino acids. V dropped 5 bases and J dropped 2 bases, with 13 bases sitting between them. Germline lookup yields CDR1 MDHEN and CDR2 SYDVKM. The chain's CDR3 is CASSPWAETYEQYF. The CDR3 nucleotides read TGTGCCAGCAGTCCGTGGGCAGAAACCTACGAGCAGTACTTC.

The sample holds many counts of this clonotype. DNA for the CDR3: TGTGCCAGCAGTTACTCGAAAGAACAGCCCACAGATACGCAGTATTTT. It encodes CASSYSKEQPTDTQYF. This sequence joins TRBV6-6 and TRBJ2-3, with unresolved D. The V gene lost 0 bases and the J gene lost 2 bases, with 12 bases spanning the gap. The CDR3 has 16 residues. Germline CDR1 MNHNY, CDR2 SVGAGI (reference sequence).

This chain joins TRBV7-2 and TRBJ2-1; weak D call: TRBD2 (5 bases). Trimming took off 5 bases at V and 0 bases at J, with 14 bases between the two ends. CDR1 and CDR2 (germline): SGHTA, FQGNSA. CDR3 length: 16 amino acids. CDR3 loop: CASSRGHRSSYNEQFF. The CDR3 bases are TGTGCCAGCAGCCGCGGGCACAGAAGCTCCTACAATGAGCAGTTCTTC.

In its sample, this clonotype was seen a few times. This chain connects TRBV28 to TRBJ1-2; 9 nucleotides line up with TRBD1. V shed 7 bases, J shed 2 bases, and the junction held 2 bases outside the gene matches. The CDR3 spans 13 residues. Per the germline V gene, CDR1 is MDHEN and CDR2 is SYDVKM. The CDR3 protein is CASKGTGNYGYTF. The CDR3, as DNA: TGTGCCAGCAAGGGGACAGGGAACTATGGCTACACCTTC.

This clonotype has just a few counts. This chain uses TRBV18 with TRBJ1-4; D not certain. The CDR3 loop spans 13 amino acids. With 2 bases removed from V and 16 bases from J, the gap between germline ends came to 17 bases. Germline-derived CDR1 and CDR2 are KGHSH and LQKENI. CDR3 amino acids: CASSPDGFRSWFF. In DNA, the CDR3 is TGTGCCAGCTCACCAGACGGTTTTAGGTCCTGGTTTTTT.

Details on this clonotype: Since no conserved phenylalanine or tryptophan closes the CDR3, a read error is the likely cause. The rearrangement joins TRBV10-3 to TRBJ1-1; weak D call: TRBD1 (6 bases). The CDR3 is 15 residues long. Trimming shortened V by 7 bases and J by 3 bases, and 18 bases separated the two germline ends. Germline V gene data show CDR1 as ENHRY and CDR2 as SYGVKD. The CDR3 protein is CAIKDNQGIYTEAFL. The CDR3 DNA reads TGTGCCATCAAAGATAACCAGGGGATTTACACTGAAGCTTTCCTT.

Many counts were recorded for this clonotype. The chain carries TRBV10-1 and TRBJ1-1; TRBD1 is a possible D gene (6 bases). The V end was cut by 7 bases, the J end by 1 base, with 13 bases between. The CDR3 runs 14 residues. Germline CDR1 reads WNHNN; CDR2 reads SYGVQD (reference sequence). The CDR3 protein is CASKSGAQNTEAFF. In nucleotides, the CDR3 is TGCGCCAGCAAATCGGGGGCTCAGAACACTGAAGCTTTCTTT.